One sample yielded the 7 T cell receptor beta chains listed below, sequenced in a study of blood T cell repertoires in COVID-19. The repertoire was sequenced with immunoSEQ multiplex PCR; TCRdb's copy has only in-frame clones and lacks some. The sample includes over 200,000 clones, around 75% of them seen just once. Input material: peripheral blood. These receptors all stem from a human donor in a cohort sampled during active COVID-19.

The chain combines TRBV27 with TRBJ2-3; the match to TRBD1 covers 8 bases. CDR1 and CDR2 (germline): MNHEY, SMNVEV (reference sequence). The CDR3 runs to 14 residues. V trimming: 6 bases; J trimming: 2 bases; junction bases outside the gene matches: 4. CDR3 region: CASSRQGYTDTQYF. The CDR3 DNA is TGTGCCAGCAGCAGACAGGGGTACACAGATACGCAGTATTTT.

The chain recombines TRBV5-1 with TRBJ2-3, with TRBD2 identical over 11 bases. The CDR3 is made up of 16 amino acids. Germline V gene data show CDR1 as SGHRS and CDR2 as YFSETQ. V lost 3 bases to trimming and J lost 3 bases; unmatched junction nucleotides: 6. The CDR3 spells CASSYGLAGGTDTQYF. Written as DNA, the CDR3 is TGCGCCAGCAGCTACGGACTAGCGGGTGGTACAGATACGCAGTATTTT.

This chain connects TRBV5-1 to TRBJ1-1; D is perhaps TRBD1 (5 bases). The CDR3 spans 16 residues. Trimming removed 1 base at V and 3 bases at J, with 16 bases between. Looked up from germline, CDR1 is SGHRS and CDR2 is YFSETQ. CDR3 loop: CASSLSLRVVDTEAFF. As DNA, the CDR3 is TGCGCCAGCAGCTTGTCCCTCAGGGTAGTGGACACTGAAGCTTTCTTT.

The chain uses TRBV28 and TRBJ2-7, with 12 bases lining up with TRBD2. This CDR3 is built from 14 residues. Germline V CDR1 and CDR2: MDHEN, SYDVKM. J gave up 7 bases and V 5 bases, and 6 bases lay outside the gene matches. CDR3 coding DNA: TGTGCCAGCAGTGCACTAGGACTAGCGGGGGAGCAGTACTTC. Translation gives CASSALGLAGEQYF.

V and J are TRBV30 and TRBJ2-2; 7 bases are shared with TRBD2. Germline trimming cut 2 bases from V and 5 bases from J; bases unmatched to any gene: 8. The CDR3 is made up of 15 amino acids. Germline V CDR1 and CDR2: GTSNPN, SVGIG (reference sequence). The CDR3 here is CAWSFGASGTGELFF. CDR3 bases: TGTGCCTGGAGTTTTGGGGCTAGCGGAACCGGGGAGCTGTTTTTT.

V is TRBV6-5 and J is TRBJ1-2; tentative D call: TRBD1 (5 bases). V dropped 4 bases and J dropped 8 bases, with 14 bases sitting between them. Germline V gene lookup returns CDR1 MNHEY and CDR2 SVGAGI. The CDR3 is made up of 13 amino acids. The DNA for the CDR3 is TGTGCCAGCAGTTGGCCCAGGGCTGAGGGCTACACCTTC. It translates to CASSWPRAEGYTF.

The J gene is TRBJ1-1, the V gene TRBV11-2; 8 bases are a match to TRBD1. CDR1 is SGHAT, CDR2 FQNNGV, per germline. After removal of 1 base from V and 4 bases from J, the junction contained 5 bases not matched to a gene. The CDR3 spans 15 residues. CDR3 sequence (DNA): TGTGCCAGCAGCTTAGGCAGGGGGCCGGGCACTGAAGCTTTCTTT. Its protein is CASSLGRGPGTEAFF.